This is a list of T cell receptor beta chains from one sample in a study of cytomegalovirus exposure and HLA in healthy donors. Measured with immunoSEQ multiplex PCR; TCRdb has only the in-frame clones, and not every one. The sample contains some 200,000 clones, roughly 68% of which appear only once. The specimen sequenced was PBMCs. These receptors all come from a woman in her thirties in good health and CMV-seronegative. CDR3s include the opening cysteine and the closing phenylalanine or tryptophan. D genes are given only for firm matches. Expanded clones are given a class, and other clones once, few, many or no size at all.

v_call	clone_size	d_call	j_call	cdr3_nt	cdr3_aa
TRBV9	.	TRBD2	TRBJ2-5	TGTGCCAGCAGCGCCGCTCGAGGACTAGCGGGGGGGCAAGAGGAGACCCAGTACTTC	CASSAARGLAGGQEETQYF
TRBV5-4	.	TRBD1	TRBJ1-1	TGTGCCAGCAGCTTCGGGACAGGGGAATACACTGAAGCTTTCTTT	CASSFGTGEYTEAFF
TRBV9	.	TRBD1	TRBJ2-5	TGTGCCAGCAGCGTAACAGGGGGTTCGGAGACCCAGTACTTC	CASSVTGGSETQYF
TRBV4-1	.	TRBD2	TRBJ2-7	TGCGCCAGCAGCCAACCCTCTAGCGGGGTGTACGAGCAGTACTTC	CASSQPSSGVYEQYF
TRBV6-5	few	.	TRBJ1-1	TGTGCCAGCAGCCCGGCCGGGTCGGAAGCTTTCTTT	CASSPAGSEAFF
TRBV18	.	TRBD2	TRBJ2-5	TGTGCCAGCTCACCACGGCTAGCGGACCAAGAGACCCAGTACTTC	CASSPRLADQETQYF
TRBV7-2	few	TRBD2	TRBJ2-3	TGTGCCAGCAGCTTAGCGGGGCTAGCGGGAGATGTGGATACGCAGTATTTT	CASSLAGLAGDVDTQYF
TRBV29-1	.	TRBD1	TRBJ1-5	TGCAGCGTTGGGCAGGGGGCCCATCAGCCCCAGCATTTT	CSVGQGAHQPQHF
TRBV27	.	.	TRBJ2-2	TGTGCCACCAAATCTCAGGGGAACACCGGGGAGCTGTTTTTT	CATKSQGNTGELFF
TRBV5-1	.	TRBD1	TRBJ1-1	TGCGCCAGCAGGACAACAGGGGTGAACACTGAAGCTTTCTTT	CASRTTGVNTEAFF
TRBV7-9	.	.	TRBJ2-1	TGTGCCAGCAGCGTCACAGGGAACAATGAGCAGTTCTTC	CASSVTGNNEQFF
TRBV29-1	.	.	TRBJ2-1	TGCAGCGGCTTTCGGGGTCTCTACAATGAGCAGTTCTTC	CSGFRGLYNEQFF
TRBV18	.	.	TRBJ1-1	TGTGCCAGCTCACCAGGTTTTGGCCCCAACACTGAAGCTTTCTTT	CASSPGFGPNTEAFF
TRBV6-6	few	.	TRBJ2-7	TGTGCCAGCAGTTACTCGAGGCAGAGCTCCTACGAGCAGTACTTC	CASSYSRQSSYEQYF
TRBV5-1	.	TRBD2	TRBJ2-5	TGCGCCAGCAGCCCTGGGGGGGGGAGACAAGAGACTCAGTACTTC	CASSPGGGRQETQYF
TRBV5-1	.	.	TRBJ1-2	TGCGCCAGCAGCTTATCCGCAGGGTCTAACTATGGCTACACCTTC	CASSLSAGSNYGYTF
TRBV4-1	.	TRBD1	TRBJ1-1	TGCGCCAGCAGCCAAACGTCTCGGGACAGGGGTGAGGGTTTCTTT	CASSQTSRDRGEGFF
TRBV2	.	.	TRBJ2-3	TGTGCCAGCAGGATGGGGTTTGCGGGTGATACGCAGTATTTT	CASRMGFAGDTQYF
TRBV4-1	.	.	TRBJ2-6	TGCGCCAGCAGCCAAGTCCCAGGGGACTCTGGGGCCAACGTCCTGACTTTC	CASSQVPGDSGANVLTF
TRBV5-1	few	.	TRBJ1-4	TGCGCCAGCGGTGGACAGACCTCAACTAATGAAAAACTGTTTTTT	CASGGQTSTNEKLFF
TRBV30	.	.	TRBJ1-3	TGTGCCTGGAATATCGGCTCTGGAAACACCATATATTTT	CAWNIGSGNTIYF
TRBV4-1	.	.	TRBJ1-5	TGCGCCAGCAGCCAAGCTTGGCAGGGCTTGAAGCCCCAGCATTTT	CASSQAWQGLKPQHF
TRBV27	.	.	TRBJ2-3	TGTGCCAGCAGTTTAACAGTGCTCACAGATACGCAGTATTTT	CASSLTVLTDTQYF
TRBV11-2	.	.	TRBJ2-1	TGTGCCAGCAGCTTGATGACTGGCTACAATGAGCAGTTCTTC	CASSLMTGYNEQFF
TRBV19	.	.	TRBJ2-7	TGTGCCAGTAGCGCCCAGGGGTATGGCTCCTACGAGCAGTACTTC	CASSAQGYGSYEQYF
TRBV15	.	.	TRBJ2-5	TGTGCCACCAGACCGGGTATCTCCCAAGAGACCCAGTACTTC	CATRPGISQETQYF
TRBV4-1	once	.	TRBJ2-7	TGCGCCAGCAGCCAAGGGAGCCTAGCGCGGGACTCCGACGAGCAGTACTTC	CASSQGSLARDSDEQYF
TRBV2	once	.	TRBJ1-3	TGTGCCAGCAGTGTGGTTTCAGGGGCAGCCTCTGGAAACACCATATATTTT	CASSVVSGAASGNTIYF
TRBV7-6	.	TRBD2	TRBJ2-3	TGTGCCAGCAGCGGCGGGACTAGCGAATATAGCACAGATACGCAGTATTTT	CASSGGTSEYSTDTQYF
TRBV11-1	once	TRBD1	TRBJ2-7	TGTGCCAGCAGACCATTGTCAGGGGGTTGGTACGAGCAGTACTTC	CASRPLSGGWYEQYF
TRBV6-6	.	.	TRBJ2-1	TGTGCCAGCAGTTACTCGAACAGGGATGAGCAGTTCTTC	CASSYSNRDEQFF
TRBV5-4	few	.	TRBJ2-6	TGTGCCAGCGGAAGGGCGGGCAGCAGCCCCTCTGGGGCCAACGTCCTGACTTTC	CASGRAGSSPSGANVLTF
TRBV7-9	.	TRBD2	TRBJ2-3	TGTGCCAGCAGCCCCCCCTGGGTCGGACTAGCGGGAAACACAGATACGCAGTATTTT	CASSPPWVGLAGNTDTQYF
TRBV5-1	.	.	TRBJ2-7	TGCGCCAGCAGCCCCGGGGAATCCTACGAGCAGTACTTC	CASSPGESYEQYF
TRBV5-1	.	TRBD1	TRBJ1-1	TGCGCCAGCAGCCCGACAGGGGACACTGAAGCTTTCTTT	CASSPTGDTEAFF
TRBV6-1	.	.	TRBJ2-7	TGTGCCAGCAGTGTCCAAGACAGACCCTCCTACGAGCAGTACTTC	CASSVQDRPSYEQYF
TRBV2	.	.	TRBJ2-7	TGTGCCAGCAGCAAACTAGCATTTGACTACGAGCAGTACTTC	CASSKLAFDYEQYF
TRBV10-3	.	.	TRBJ1-1	TGTGCCATCAGTGGGCCCCGATCAAACACTGAAGCTTTCTTT	CAISGPRSNTEAFF
TRBV5-4	.	TRBD1	TRBJ2-4	TGTGCCAGCAGCCCCCTGACAGGGCCTAACATTCAGTACTTC	CASSPLTGPNIQYF
TRBV7-3	.	.	TRBJ1-1	TGTGCCAGCAACGGGTATAGTTACACTGAAGCTTTCTTT	CASNGYSYTEAFF
TRBV4-1	once	.	TRBJ2-5	TGCGCCAGCAGCCAAGGGACAACGCGGGAGACCCAGTACTTC	CASSQGTTRETQYF
TRBV2	.	TRBD1	TRBJ2-2	TGTGCCAGCAGTACCCGGGACAGGGGACTCAACACCGGGGAGCTGTTTTTT	CASSTRDRGLNTGELFF
TRBV7-3	.	TRBD2	TRBJ2-5	TGTGCCAGCAGCCCCGGGACTAGCGGGGGAGAGACCCAGTACTTC	CASSPGTSGGETQYF
TRBV7-9	.	.	TRBJ1-2	TGTGCCAGCAGCTTAATGGCCTTTTCCTCATATGGCTACACCTTC	CASSLMAFSSYGYTF
TRBV11-2	.	.	TRBJ2-7	TGTGCCAGCAGCTTAGAGTTGAGTTGGCAGTACTTC	CASSLELSWQYF
TRBV14	.	TRBD1	TRBJ2-7	TGTGCCAGCAGCCGACAGGGGATAAGCTACGAGCAGTACTTC	CASSRQGISYEQYF
TRBV7-2	once	.	TRBJ2-3	TGTGCCAGCAGCTTAGTGGCGGGGTTACCTCCCACAGATACGCAGTATTTT	CASSLVAGLPPTDTQYF
TRBV6-5	.	.	TRBJ2-7	TGTGCCAGCAGTTACGGCTCAGGGCTGGGGTTCTACGAGCAGTACTTC	CASSYGSGLGFYEQYF
TRBV9	few	.	TRBJ1-3	TGTGCCAGCACGAAAGGTTTAGGGGTGTCCTCTGGAAACACCATATATTTT	CASTKGLGVSSGNTIYF
TRBV10-3	.	.	TRBJ2-2	TGTGCCACCTCCCCGCACGGAGATACCGGGGAGCTGTTTTTT	CATSPHGDTGELFF
TRBV7-2	.	.	TRBJ2-7	TGTGCCAGCCAGCCTCAGGTAGCGGAATACTCCTACGAGCAGTACTTC	CASQPQVAEYSYEQYF
TRBV19	.	TRBD1	TRBJ1-2	TGTGCCAGTATCGGCCAGGGGGCGCTGAGCTATGGCTACACCTTC	CASIGQGALSYGYTF
TRBV4-1	.	.	TRBJ1-4	TGCGCCAGCAGCCAAGATCTGGGCAGGCTTAATGAAAAACTGTTTTTT	CASSQDLGRLNEKLFF
TRBV7-9	.	.	TRBJ2-5	TGTGCCAGCAGCTCGCAAGAGACCCAGTACTTC	CASSSQETQYF
TRBV5-1	.	.	TRBJ1-1	TGCGCCAGCAGCCCGATACAGGGGAACACTGAAGCTTTCTTT	CASSPIQGNTEAFF
TRBV5-1	.	.	TRBJ2-7	TGCGCCAGCAGCTTCCGGGACTCTCCCTCCTCGTACGAGCAGTACTTC	CASSFRDSPSSYEQYF
TRBV4-1	.	.	TRBJ2-2	TGCGCCAGCAGCCCTCTGTTTTCCAGGCTCAACACCGGGGAGCTGTTTTTT	CASSPLFSRLNTGELFF
TRBV23-1	.	.	TRBJ1-2	TGCGCCAGCAGCAGGGCTGCTTGGCATGGCTACACCTTC	CASSRAAWHGYTF